Sequencing of this TCR beta chain was carried out in a study of regulatory dendritic cells for organ transplantation. Regarding the study as a whole: Memory CD8+ T cells were the most oligoclonal; naive cells were highly diverse. Regulatory dendritic cells appeared to expand memory CD8+ clones less than mature ones.

The junction had 5 bases not matched to a gene; V was cut back by 3 bases and J by 5 bases. Germline V gives CDR1 KGHSH, CDR2 LQKENI. This CDR3 has 15 amino acids. As concerns this clone: Its antigen is not identified.

TCRdb keeps only in-frame clones here, not all; method: immunoSEQ multiplex PCR. The profile shows 30,000 to 40,000 clones, 80% to 95% of them singletons. Naive CD45RA+ and memory CD45RO+ CD4+ or CD8+ T cells were FACS-sorted. This receptor was obtained from a human donor in good health. The rearrangement links TRBV18 to TRBJ1-4, with 8 bases fitting TRBD1. The specimen sequenced was naive CD8+ T cells from blood. The subset was: CD45RA+ naive T cells. Here the CDR3 reads CASSPTGVFNEKLFF. CDR3 DNA: TGTGCCAGCTCACCGACAGGGGTGTTCAATGAAAAACTGTTTTTT.